The 15 T cell receptor beta chains listed next were all sequenced from one sample in a study of shared T cell receptors in the human thymus. The assay was immunoSEQ multiplex PCR, and TCRdb's table has in-frame clones only and misses some. The sample includes roughly 560,000 clones, 78% of them seen just once. This same sample was also taken into another study, of human thymus T cells.

Sequencing input: thymocytes. The receptors were sampled from a boy in the first two years of life with a congenital heart defect.

V usage is TRBV29-1 and J usage is TRBJ2-2; 11 nucleotides line up with TRBD2. CDR3 size: 14 residues. The V gene's germline CDR1 is SQVTM and CDR2 ANQGSEA. The V and J ends lost 6 bases and 7 bases, in that order; junction bases with no gene match: 7. The CDR3 region has the DNA TGCAGCGTAAGGACTAGCGGGCATCTCGGGGAGCTGTTTTTT. Its protein is CSVRTSGHLGELFF.

This chain uses TRBV15 with TRBJ2-3; a weak D match, TRBD2 (6 bases). The CDR3 sequence is 15 residues long. With 5 bases removed from V and 6 bases from J, the gap between germline ends came to 18 bases. In germline, CDR1 is LNHNV, CDR2 YYDKDF (reference sequence). CDR3 loop: CATSVRGSVGDTQYF. CDR3 sequence (DNA): TGTGCCACCAGCGTCCGGGGGTCCGTCGGGGATACGCAGTATTTT.

Regarding this clone: Since the CDR3 does not end with the conserved phenylalanine or tryptophan, this likely comes from a read error. No DNA is shown, since the ends of the CDR3 on it are uncertain; the CDR3 is the one TCRdb lists. The J gene is TRBJ2-3, the V gene TRBV11-2; TRBD1, the table's D call, lacks a check against the DNA. Including both end residues, the CDR3 is 11 amino acids long. The germline V gene encodes CDR1 SGHAT and CDR2 FQNNGV. CDR3 protein: CASSPGPRERG.

V is TRBV11-2 and J is TRBJ1-1; no clear D. V was trimmed by 0 bases and J by 8 bases, leaving 25 bases between them. Germline lookup yields CDR1 SGHAT and CDR2 FQNNGV. The CDR3 runs 18 residues. CDR3 in amino acids: CASSLDTRAPRGDSEAFF. The CDR3 DNA is TGTGCCAGCAGCTTAGATACCCGGGCGCCTCGCGGGGATTCCGAAGCTTTCTTT.

This chain links TRBV11-2 with TRBJ1-2; no clear D. V lost 1 base to trimming and J lost 4 bases, with 13 bases between them. Germline CDR1 is SGHAT and CDR2 is FQNNGV. The CDR3 spans 15 residues. The CDR3 loop reads CASSLASLGSYGYTF. CDR3 coding DNA: TGTGCCAGCAGCTTAGCGTCCCTGGGCTCCTATGGCTACACCTTC.

This clone was picked up a small number of times. The chain joins TRBV19 to TRBJ1-2; 7 bases are shared with TRBD1. The CDR3 extends over 14 amino acids. The ends lost 3 bases at V and 10 bases at J; junction bases unmatched: 11. Germline V lookup: CDR1 LNHDA, CDR2 SQIVND (reference sequence). CDR3 DNA: TGTGCCAGTAGTATCGGAGACAGGGAGCGAGACTACACCTTC. This translates into CASSIGDRERDYTF.

This chain joins TRBV7-9 and TRBJ2-3, with unresolved D. Germline CDR1 and CDR2: SEHNR and FQNEAQ (reference sequence). This CDR3 region has 14 residues. Trimming left V 8 bases short and J 2 bases short, with 14 bases between. This CDR3 reads CASLPAAHTDTQYF. In nucleotides, the CDR3 is TGTGCCAGCCTCCCCGCGGCCCACACAGATACGCAGTATTTT.

This chain uses TRBV4-1 with TRBJ2-7, with TRBD2 identical over 8 bases. The CDR3 totals 19 residues. Trimming cost V 1 base and J 6 bases; bases outside gene matches: 20. Germline assignment: CDR1 MGHRA and CDR2 YSYEKL. The CDR3 coding sequence is TGCGCCAGCAGCCAAGCCCTAGGGCCAGCGGGAGTCCCTGGGTGCGAGCAGTACTTC. Amino acids: CASSQALGPAGVPGCEQYF.

The chain combines TRBV7-2 with TRBJ2-7; 10 bases match TRBD2. The CDR3 length is 17 residues. V dropped 1 base and J dropped 0; count of bases not matched to a gene: 6. Per germline, CDR1 SGHTA and CDR2 FQGNSA. The CDR3 DNA reads TGTGCCAGCAGCTTAGTGTTGGTAGCGGGAGGCTCCTACGAGCAGTACTTC. Its protein is CASSLVLVAGGSYEQYF.

In its sample, this clone was seen a few times. The V and J genes are TRBV19 and TRBJ2-3; D is perhaps TRBD1 (5 bases). CDR1 is LNHDA and CDR2 is SQIVND in the germline V gene (reference sequence). This CDR3 region has 13 residues. Trimming stripped 4 bases from V and 2 bases from J, with 7 bases between. The DNA for the CDR3 is TGTGCCAGTAGTAGGGGCTACACAGATACGCAGTATTTT. Translation: CASSRGYTDTQYF.

The chain has TRBV27 and TRBJ2-5; D is ambiguous. The germline V gene has CDR1 MNHEY and CDR2 SMNVEV (reference sequence). CDR3 length: 11 residues. V was clipped by 7 bases and J by 5 bases, with 8 bases between them. The CDR3 sequence is CASIYGETQYF. CDR3 nucleotides: TGTGCCAGCATATATGGCGAGACCCAGTACTTC.

The V call is TRBV12-5, the J call TRBJ2-1; tentatively, D is TRBD1 (6 bases). Per germline, CDR1 LGHNT and CDR2 FRNRAP. This CDR3 spans 17 amino acids. Trimming pared 4 bases from V and 0 bases from J, leaving 16 bases between. The chain's CDR3 is CASGCFRGRSSYNEQFF. The CDR3 DNA reads as TGTGCTAGTGGTTGTTTCAGGGGTAGAAGCTCCTACAATGAGCAGTTCTTC.

The chain is built from TRBV7-9 and TRBJ1-1; D unclear. Germline CDR1 and CDR2: SEHNR and FQNEAQ (reference sequence). CDR3 length: 16 residues. V was trimmed by 4 bases and J by 4 bases, leaving 19 bases between them. The CDR3 DNA reads as TGTGCCAGCAGCTCATTCAGACCAAGACGGGGCACTGAAGCTTTCTTT. Amino acid sequence: CASSSFRPRRGTEAFF. Using reference TRBV7-9 and TRBJ1-1 for the parts outside the CDR3, the full variable domain is DTGVSQNPRHKITKRGQNVTFRCDPISEHNRLYWYRQTLGQGPEFLTYFQNEAQLEKSRLLSDRFSAERPKGSFSTLEIQRTEQGDSAMYLCASSSFRPRRGTEAFFGQGTRLTVV.

The chain is built from TRBV30 and TRBJ2-3; a possible D gene is TRBD1 (6 bases). Germline V gene data show CDR1 as GTSNPN and CDR2 as SVGIG (reference sequence). V was trimmed by 3 bases and J by 2 bases, leaving 12 bases between them. This CDR3 contains 14 residues. The CDR3 region is CAWRTGTLTDTQYF. In DNA, the CDR3 is TGTGCCTGGAGGACCGGGACACTCACAGATACGCAGTATTTT.

This rearrangement joins TRBV6-1 to TRBJ2-7, with D perhaps matching TRBD2 (6 bases). Germline V CDR1 and CDR2: MNHNS, SASEGT. The V gene lost 7 bases and the J gene lost 0 bases, with 16 bases spanning the gap. There are 15 residues in the CDR3. The CDR3 bases are TGTGCCAGCACCCCCGGGACTCCGAGCTCCTACGAGCAGTACTTC. It encodes CASTPGTPSSYEQYF.